This TCR beta chain comes out of a study of T-cell reconstitution after alpha-beta-depleted transplantation in children. A TCRbeta library incorporating unique molecular identifiers was prepared. TCRdb fed the PCR reads into MiXCR, producing one record per CDR3 protein. The profile shows more than 150,000 distinct CDR3 sequences, less than 15% of them singletons. To note about this clonotype: A read error may account for a junction end that differs from germline.

The CDR3 extends over 17 amino acids. The germline V gene encodes CDR1 WNHNN and CDR2 SYGVQD (reference sequence). The chain employs TRBV10-1 and TRBJ2-6; 7 bases agree with TRBD2. The TCR sequence derives from a human donor who donated a stem cell graft to a child with acute lymphoblastic leukemia. Specimen: PBMCs from the stem cell graft donor, collected from the stem cell graft. CDR3 bases: TGCGCCAGCAGTGATTCCGCGGGGGAGTCTGGGGCCAACGGCCTGACTTTC. Translating gives CASSDSAGESGANGLTF.